The rows below give T cell receptor beta chains drawn from one sample of a study of T-cell memory formation after mild COVID-19. Using its own MiXCR run on the 5' RACE reads, TCRdb lists one record per CDR3 protein. The sample records 200,000 to 250,000 distinct CDR3 sequences, over 9.5% being singletons. Material for sequencing was PBMCs or a T cell subset sorted from them (not recorded which). These TCRs come from a man aged 18 to 30 who had mild COVID-19 (a few samples of this study predate the infection). Cell type and time point are not known. Both conserved end residues are part of each CDR3. D genes are given only for firm matches. Where a row states a size, it is once, few, many or the class of an expanded clone; other rows omit it.

j_call: TRBJ2-2; clone_size: many; v_call: TRBV24-1; d_call: TRBD1; cdr3_nt: TGTGCCACCAGTGACCTGGGACAGGGCGAAAAGGAGCTGTTTTTT; cdr3_aa: CATSDLGQGEKELFF
j_call: TRBJ2-5; clone_size: NA; v_call: TRBV7-9; d_call: NA; cdr3_nt: TGTGCCAGCAGCTTGATCAGTACGGAGACCCAGTACTTC; cdr3_aa: CASSLISTETQYF
j_call: TRBJ2-7; clone_size: NA; v_call: TRBV5-1; d_call: TRBD2; cdr3_nt: TGCGCCAGCAGCTTTCGCGGGGGGGACTCCTACGAGCAGTACTTC; cdr3_aa: CASSFRGGDSYEQYF
j_call: TRBJ1-1; clone_size: NA; v_call: TRBV7-2; d_call: NA; cdr3_nt: TGTGCCAGCAGTATTAAGGTGGGGAACACTGAAGCTTTCTTT; cdr3_aa: CASSIKVGNTEAFF
j_call: TRBJ1-1; clone_size: few; v_call: TRBV28; d_call: TRBD1; cdr3_nt: TGTGCCAGCAGTTTATCAGGGGGAGTATCTGAAGCTTTCTTT; cdr3_aa: CASSLSGGVSEAFF
j_call: TRBJ1-6; clone_size: NA; v_call: TRBV27; d_call: NA; cdr3_nt: TGTGCCAGCAGTTTCAGGGAGAATTCACCCCTCCACTTT; cdr3_aa: CASSFRENSPLHF
j_call: TRBJ2-3; clone_size: NA; v_call: TRBV5-6; d_call: NA; cdr3_nt: TGTGCCAGCAGTCACCGAGGGGGGCCCACAGATACGCAGTATTTT; cdr3_aa: CASSHRGGPTDTQYF
j_call: TRBJ2-1; clone_size: NA; v_call: TRBV24-1; d_call: NA; cdr3_nt: TGTGCCACCAGCCCCGCGGGGAGTGGTGAGCAGTTCTTC; cdr3_aa: CATSPAGSGEQFF
j_call: TRBJ1-1; clone_size: few; v_call: TRBV20-1; d_call: NA; cdr3_nt: TGCAGTGCTCCTACCCCGGGCTCGAACACTGAAGCTTTCTTT; cdr3_aa: CSAPTPGSNTEAFF
j_call: TRBJ1-2; clone_size: NA; v_call: TRBV5-1; d_call: NA; cdr3_nt: TGCGCCAGCAGCTGGCAGGACAGCTCCTATGGCTACACCTTC; cdr3_aa: CASSWQDSSYGYTF
j_call: TRBJ1-6; clone_size: NA; v_call: TRBV7-3; d_call: TRBD1; cdr3_nt: TGTGCCAGCAGCCCCCAGACAGGGACGAGTTCACCCCTCCACTTT; cdr3_aa: CASSPQTGTSSPLHF
j_call: TRBJ2-2; clone_size: NA; v_call: TRBV10-3; d_call: TRBD2; cdr3_nt: TGTGCCACTCTTTCGGGACTAGCGGGGGGCACCGGGGAGCTGTTTTTT; cdr3_aa: CATLSGLAGGTGELFF
j_call: TRBJ2-7; clone_size: few; v_call: TRBV6-2/TRBV6-3; d_call: NA; cdr3_nt: TGTGCCAGCAGTTACTCGGAAGGGGCGGGCTACGAGCAGTACTTC; cdr3_aa: CASSYSEGAGYEQYF
j_call: TRBJ2-3; clone_size: few; v_call: TRBV15; d_call: NA; cdr3_nt: TGTGCCACCAGCAGAGATGAGGGGGCAGATACGCAGTATTTT; cdr3_aa: CATSRDEGADTQYF